These 30 T cell receptor beta chains were sequenced from one sample in a study of blood T cell repertoires in COVID-19. Profiled with immunoSEQ multiplex PCR; TCRdb holds only in-frame clones, not every one. The top ten clones hold about 1.6% of a sample with hundreds of thousands of clones, 87% of them seen once. The sample consisted of peripheral blood. The receptors were gathered from a woman aged 35 to 49 who had recovered from COVID-19.

This clone was detected only once. V and J are TRBV7-9 and TRBJ2-7; weak D call: TRBD1 (6 bases). There are 14 residues in the CDR3. Deletions cut 5 bases from V and 2 bases from J, with 13 bases between. The germline gives CDR1 SEHNR, CDR2 FQNEAQ (reference sequence). The CDR3 bases are TGTGCCAGCAGCCCCACAGGGAACGCCTACGAGCAGTACTTC. It translates to CASSPTGNAYEQYF.

This chain uses TRBV5-4 with TRBJ2-5, with 7 bases matching TRBD1. V shed 4 bases and J 5 bases; nucleotides not matched to a gene: 20. In germline, CDR1 is SGHNT, CDR2 YYREEE (reference sequence). This CDR3 contains 18 residues. CDR3 amino acids: CASSPMAPTGALGETQYF. CDR3 sequence (DNA): TGTGCCAGCAGCCCTATGGCCCCCACAGGGGCCCTGGGGGAGACCCAGTACTTC.

The chain uses TRBV11-2 and TRBJ2-2, with D possibly TRBD1 on 6 matching bases. V lost 5 bases to trimming and J lost 6 bases, with 10 bases between them. From germline, CDR1 is SGHAT and CDR2 FQNNGV. This CDR3 has 13 amino acids. CDR3 nucleotides: TGTGCCAGCAGCACACAGGGCTCCGGGGAGCTGTTTTTT. Translation gives CASSTQGSGELFF.

J is TRBJ2-5 and V is TRBV4-3; the match to TRBD2 covers 7 bases. From germline, CDR1 is LGHNA and CDR2 YSLEER. The ends lost 2 bases at V and 2 bases at J; junction bases unmatched: 11. This CDR3 spans 17 amino acids. CDR3 residues: CASSQSGPSGSQETQYF. DNA of the CDR3: TGCGCCAGCAGCCAATCAGGTCCTAGCGGAAGTCAAGAGACCCAGTACTTC.

CDR3 sequence (DNA): TGTGCCAGCAGTGAAACCGGGACAGAAGCTTTCTTT. Its translation: CASSETGTEAFF. The V call is TRBV6-1, the J call TRBJ1-1; a weak D match, TRBD1 (6 bases). Germline V gives CDR1 MNHNS, CDR2 SASEGT. The CDR3 contains 12 residues. Trimming removed 2 bases from V and 8 bases from J, with 9 bases in between.

The V and J genes are TRBV4-3 and TRBJ2-3; TRBD2 matches at 7 bases. V was clipped by 2 bases and J by 4 bases; unmatched bases: 9. CDR3 length: 16 residues. Looked up from germline, CDR1 is LGHNA and CDR2 is YSLEER. CDR3 bases: TGCGCCAGCAGCCAACTGTCAGCGGGGCTAGCAGATACGCAGTATTTT. Its translation: CASSQLSAGLADTQYF.

The chain is built from TRBV9 and TRBJ1-5; D might be TRBD1 (6 bases). Germline CDR1 and CDR2: SGDLS and YYNGEE. The CDR3 consists of 15 residues. Trimming took 3 bases from V and 2 from J, leaving 12 bases between them. The CDR3 region is CASSAGPGGNQPQHF. As DNA, the CDR3 is TGTGCCAGCAGCGCCGGTCCAGGGGGCAATCAGCCCCAGCATTTT.

This chain connects TRBV6-6 to TRBJ1-2; TRBD1 matches 8 bases. V shed 6 bases and J 4 bases; nucleotides not matched to a gene: 10. The CDR3 consists of 15 residues. Germline V gives CDR1 MNHNY, CDR2 SVGAGI (reference sequence). Written as DNA, the CDR3 is TGTGCCAGCAGACCTTCGACAGGGGCGACCTATGGCTACACCTTC. Translation: CASRPSTGATYGYTF.

A few counts support this clone. The chain joins TRBV7-9 to TRBJ1-3; D is uncertain. V was cut by 6 bases and J by 3 bases, with 18 bases left in between. The CDR3 spans 16 residues. Germline CDR1 is SEHNR and CDR2 is FQNEAQ (reference sequence). The CDR3 protein is CASSMATALVGNTIYF. CDR3 DNA: TGTGCCAGCAGTATGGCGACTGCACTGGTTGGAAACACCATATATTTT. The full variable domain, in which reference TRBV7-9 and TRBJ1-3 provide the parts outside the CDR3, is DTGVSQNPRHKITKRGQNVTFRCDPISEHNRLYWYRQTLGQGPEFLTYFQNEAQLEKSRLLSDRFSAERPKGSFSTLEIQRTEQGDSAMYLCASSMATALVGNTIYFGEGSWLTVV.

CDR3 nucleotide sequence: TGTGCCAGCAGTTCCTCCGACAGGGTCGGTCAGCCCCAGCATTTT. Translated, it gives CASSSSDRVGQPQHF. The J gene is TRBJ1-5, the V gene TRBV6-5; 7 bases agree with TRBD1. The junction had 9 bases not matched to a gene; V was cut back by 4 bases and J by 6 bases. The CDR3 runs to 15 residues. Germline V gene lookup returns CDR1 MNHEY and CDR2 SVGAGI.

The rearrangement uses TRBV7-2 and TRBJ1-1; D gene unclear. Trimming cost V 5 bases and J 2 bases, with 12 bases left between them. Per the germline V gene, CDR1 is SGHTA and CDR2 is FQGNSA. The CDR3 is 14 residues long. The CDR3 bases are TGTGCCAGCAGCCTAACCTACAGTAACACTGAAGCTTTCTTT. Translating gives CASSLTYSNTEAFF. Variable domain in full (rest from reference TRBV7-2 and TRBJ1-1): GAGVSQSPSNKVTEKGKDVELRCDPISGHTALYWYRQSLGQGLEFLIYFQGNSAPDKSGLPSDRFSAERTGGSVSTLTIQRTQQEDSAVYLCASSLTYSNTEAFFGQGTRLTVV.

The rearrangement joins TRBV5-6 to TRBJ2-7; D might be TRBD1 (6 bases). Trimming removed 4 bases from V and 0 bases from J, with 20 bases in between. Per germline, CDR1 SGHDT and CDR2 YYEEEE. This CDR3 comprises 17 residues. CDR3 loop: CASSLGQREESSYEQYF. CDR3 nucleotides: TGTGCCAGCAGCCTCGGACAGAGAGAGGAAAGCTCCTACGAGCAGTACTTC.

The chain has TRBV4-1 and TRBJ2-7; 8 positions agree with TRBD1. The trim removed 2 bases at V and 1 base at J, leaving 4 bases unmatched. Germline values: CDR1 MGHRA, CDR2 YSYEKL. The CDR3 runs 15 residues. The CDR3 spells CASSQQGAFSYEQYF. The CDR3 coding sequence is TGCGCCAGCAGCCAACAGGGGGCCTTTTCCTACGAGCAGTACTTC.

The chain is built from TRBV10-2 and TRBJ2-7; TRBD2 aligns across 10 bases. With V trimmed by 2 bases and J by 2 bases, 3 bases remained unmatched. CDR1 and CDR2 (germline): WSHSY, SAAADI. The CDR3 loop spans 15 amino acids. The CDR3 here is CASSEQGLAAYEQYF. The CDR3 DNA reads TGCGCCAGCAGTGAGCAAGGACTAGCGGCCTACGAGCAGTACTTC.

The V gene is TRBV2, the J gene TRBJ2-5; 11 nucleotides agree with TRBD2. The CDR3 runs to 15 residues. In germline, CDR1 is SNHLY, CDR2 FYNNEI. V lost 8 bases to trimming and J lost 5 bases; unmatched junction nucleotides: 10. The CDR3 reads CASGRPASGGETQYF. DNA for the CDR3: TGTGCCAGCGGGCGTCCGGCTAGCGGGGGGGAGACCCAGTACTTC.

The chain recombines TRBV7-2 with TRBJ1-1; TRBD1 matches 8 bases. V lost 3 bases to trimming and J lost 0 bases; unmatched junction nucleotides: 3. Germline lookup yields CDR1 SGHTA and CDR2 FQGNSA. The CDR3 has 15 residues. CDR3 nucleotides: TGTGCCAGCAGCTTGACAGGGGTGATGAACACTGAAGCTTTCTTT. Its translation is CASSLTGVMNTEAFF.

The rearrangement joins TRBV15 to TRBJ1-3; no clear D gene. This CDR3 is built from 15 residues. V lost 5 bases to trimming and J lost 0 bases, with 11 bases between them. CDR1 and CDR2 (germline): LNHNV, YYDKDF (reference sequence). Here the CDR3 DNA reads TGTGCCACCAGCCCCACAGCCTACTCTGGAAACACCATATATTTT. Protein sequence: CATSPTAYSGNTIYF.

The chain couples TRBV29-1 to TRBJ1-6; D gene uncertain. CDR1 SQVTM and CDR2 ANQGSEA come from the germline V gene. The CDR3 contains 15 residues. Trimming shortened V by 3 bases and J by 7 bases, and 16 bases separated the two germline ends. The CDR3 bases are TGCAGCGTTGACGGTCCGGACTCGACGAATTCACCCCTCCACTTT. This codes for CSVDGPDSTNSPLHF. Together with reference TRBV29-1 and TRBJ1-6, the CDR3 gives the full variable domain: SAVISQKPSRDICQRGTSLTIQCQVDSQVTMMFWYRQQPGQSLTLIATANQGSEATYESGFVIDKFPISRPNLTFSTLTVSNMSPEDSSIYLCSVDGPDSTNSPLHFGNGTRLTVT.

This clone was recorded a few times. Other DNA sequences of this sample code for an identical CDR3. This chain links TRBV10-3 with TRBJ1-1; D not certain. This CDR3 is 14 amino acids long. Looked up from germline, CDR1 is ENHRY and CDR2 is SYGVKD. Between the trimmed V and J ends, which lost 0 bases and 1 base, there was a span of 6 bases. The chain's CDR3 is CAISESQENTEAFF. The CDR3 region has the DNA TGTGCCATCAGTGAGTCCCAGGAGAACACTGAAGCTTTCTTT.

The chain is built from TRBV7-3 and TRBJ2-1; a possible D gene is TRBD1 (5 bases). Trimming shortened V by 1 base and J by 6 bases, and 10 bases separated the two germline ends. This CDR3 contains 14 residues. Germline V lookup: CDR1 SGHTA, CDR2 FQGTGA. This CDR3 reads CASSLNTGANEQFF. As DNA, the CDR3 is TGTGCCAGCAGCTTAAACACTGGGGCCAATGAGCAGTTCTTC.

This chain connects TRBV27 to TRBJ2-7; 10 bases are a match to TRBD2. The CDR3 is made up of 15 amino acids. The V segment lost 0 bases and the J segment 3 bases; nucleotides outside the gene matches: 2. The germline CDR1 and CDR2 sequences are MNHEY and SMNVEV (reference sequence). The CDR3 nucleotides are TGTGCCAGCAGTTTATCAACTAGCGGGGTCTACGAGCAGTACTTC. Amino acids: CASSLSTSGVYEQYF.

The rearrangement links TRBV28 to TRBJ1-4; maybe TRBD1 (5 bases). The CDR3 has 14 residues. CDR1 is MDHEN, CDR2 SYDVKM, per germline. V was shortened by 3 bases and J by 13 bases, with 18 bases between the two germline ends. The CDR3 reads CASSFRGFRDGLFF. In DNA, the CDR3 is TGTGCCAGCAGTTTCCGGGGGTTCCGGGACGGACTGTTTTTT.

V usage is TRBV29-1 and J usage is TRBJ2-1; D possibly corresponds to TRBD2 (6 bases). V gave up 1 base and J gave up 7 bases, with 17 bases separating them. CDR3 size: 15 residues. Germline V CDR1 and CDR2: SQVTM, ANQGSEA. In DNA form, the CDR3 reads TGCAGCGTTGAAGTAAGAGGGGACTTAGCAAATGAGCAGTTCTTC. Protein product: CSVEVRGDLANEQFF.

The chain couples TRBV4-3 to TRBJ1-4, with no clear D. CDR1 LGHNA and CDR2 YSLEER come from the germline V gene. Trimming cost V 4 bases and J 0 bases, with 9 bases left between them. The CDR3 contains 15 residues. Written as DNA, the CDR3 is TGCGCCAGCAGCCCAACAACCGCAACTAATGAAAAACTGTTTTTT. The encoded protein is CASSPTTATNEKLFF.

CDR3: CASSENSRYEQYF. The CDR3 bases are TGTGCCAGCAGTGAAAACAGTCGATACGAGCAGTACTTC. This sequence joins TRBV6-1 and TRBJ2-7; D unclear. This CDR3 comprises 13 residues. Germline CDR1 MNHNS, CDR2 SASEGT. Between the trimmed V and J ends, which lost 2 bases and 4 bases, there was a span of 9 bases.

The J gene is TRBJ2-3, the V gene TRBV2; maybe TRBD1 (6 bases). Trimming shortened V by 7 bases and J by 4 bases, and 21 bases separated the two germline ends. Germline loops: CDR1 SNHLY, CDR2 FYNNEI. The CDR3 is 16 residues long. This chain's CDR3 is CASTDYWGPSSDTQYF. CDR3 nucleotide sequence: TGTGCCAGCACCGACTATTGGGGGCCCAGCTCAGATACGCAGTATTTT.

This clone was picked up a small number of times. The V call is TRBV20-1, the J call TRBJ1-4, with no clear D. The CDR3 loop spans 13 amino acids. V lost 3 bases to trimming and J lost 2 bases, with 7 bases between them. Germline V gene lookup returns CDR1 DFQATT and CDR2 SNEGSKA (reference sequence). CDR3 in amino acids: CSASEQTNEKLFF. CDR3 bases: TGCAGTGCTAGTGAGCAGACTAATGAAAAACTGTTTTTT.

This chain links TRBV9 with TRBJ1-4; 7 nucleotides line up with TRBD1. Germline V gene lookup returns CDR1 SGDLS and CDR2 YYNGEE. V was pared by 0 bases and J by 7 bases, with 6 bases of the junction left unmatched. CDR3 size: 15 residues. The CDR3 DNA follows: TGTGCCAGCAGCGTAGAGGGGGCCCGGGGTGAAAAACTGTTTTTT. Amino acids: CASSVEGARGEKLFF.

The rearrangement joins TRBV6-2 or TRBV6-3 to TRBJ2-5; 7 nucleotides line up with TRBD1. Germline assignment: CDR1 MNHEY and CDR2 SVGEGT. Unmatched junction bases numbered 12, after V lost 6 bases and J lost 2 bases. The CDR3 is 16 amino acids. The CDR3 sequence: CASSPGLTGYQETQYF. As DNA, the CDR3 is TGTGCCAGCAGCCCCGGACTGACAGGGTATCAAGAGACCCAGTACTTC.

The chain joins TRBV4-3 to TRBJ2-2; D is undetermined. With 0 bases removed from V and 1 base from J, the gap between germline ends came to 15 bases. There are 18 residues in the CDR3. Per the germline V gene, CDR1 is LGHNA and CDR2 is YSLEER. CDR3 bases: TGCGCCAGCAGCCAAGAATCGGCGGTTTCCTTGAACACCGGGGAGCTGTTTTTT. Translating gives CASSQESAVSLNTGELFF.